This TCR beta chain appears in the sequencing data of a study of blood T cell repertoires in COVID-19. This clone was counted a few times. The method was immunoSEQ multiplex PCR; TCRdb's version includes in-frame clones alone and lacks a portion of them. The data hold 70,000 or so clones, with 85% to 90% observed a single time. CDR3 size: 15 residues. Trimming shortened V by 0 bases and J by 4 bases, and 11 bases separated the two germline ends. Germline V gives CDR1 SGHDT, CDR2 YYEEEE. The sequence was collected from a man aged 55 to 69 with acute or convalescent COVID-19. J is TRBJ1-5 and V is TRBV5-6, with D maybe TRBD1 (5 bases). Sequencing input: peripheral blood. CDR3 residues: CASSLGQIPNQPQHF. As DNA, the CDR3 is TGTGCCAGCAGCTTGGGACAGATCCCTAATCAGCCCCAGCATTTT.